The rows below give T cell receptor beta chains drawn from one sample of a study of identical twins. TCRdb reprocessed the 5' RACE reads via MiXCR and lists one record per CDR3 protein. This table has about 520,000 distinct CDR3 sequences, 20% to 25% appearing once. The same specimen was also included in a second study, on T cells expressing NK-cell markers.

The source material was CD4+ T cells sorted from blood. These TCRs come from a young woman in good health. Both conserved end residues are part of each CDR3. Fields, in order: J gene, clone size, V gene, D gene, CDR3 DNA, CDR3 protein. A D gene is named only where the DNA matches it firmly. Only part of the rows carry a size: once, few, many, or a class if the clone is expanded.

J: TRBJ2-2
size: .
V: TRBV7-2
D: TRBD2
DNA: TGTGCCAGCAGCGGGACTAGCGGGAGGGCCTCGGCCGGGGAGCTGTTTTTT
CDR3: CASSGTSGRASAGELFF

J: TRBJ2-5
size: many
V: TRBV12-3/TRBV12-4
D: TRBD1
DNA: TGTGCCAGCAGCTATAACAGGGGGTATGAGACCCAGTACTTC
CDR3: CASSYNRGYETQYF

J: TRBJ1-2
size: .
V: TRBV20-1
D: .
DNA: TGCAGTGCTAGATGGATAGTCGACTATGGCTACACCTTC
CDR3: CSARWIVDYGYTF

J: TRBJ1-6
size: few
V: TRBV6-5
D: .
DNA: TGTGCCAGCAGTTTTCAGGAGGGTCATTCACCCCTCCACTTT
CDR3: CASSFQEGHSPLHF

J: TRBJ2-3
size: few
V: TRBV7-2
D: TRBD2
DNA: TGTGCCAGCAGCTTAGCGCCGAGCGGGAGTACGGTAGCGGATACGCAGTATTTT
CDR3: CASSLAPSGSTVADTQYF

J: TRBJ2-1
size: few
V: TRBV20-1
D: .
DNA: TGCAGTGCTAGGAGTGGTGGGGCAGTGAATGAGCAGTTCTTC
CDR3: CSARSGGAVNEQFF

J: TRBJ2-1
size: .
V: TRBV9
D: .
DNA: TGTGCCAGCAGCGTAGAAGCGGGCTTCTGGAATGAGCAGTTCTTC
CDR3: CASSVEAGFWNEQFF

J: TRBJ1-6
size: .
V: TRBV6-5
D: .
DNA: TGTGCCAGCAGTTACTGGATGGAAGATGGACCCCTCCACTTT
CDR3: CASSYWMEDGPLHF

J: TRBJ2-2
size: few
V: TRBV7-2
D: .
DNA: TGTGCCAGCAGCTTACTGTCCCGGGGGTGGGGGGAGCTGTTTTTT
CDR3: CASSLLSRGWGELFF

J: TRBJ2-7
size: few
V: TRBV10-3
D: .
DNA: TGTGCCGCGAGCGGATCCTACGAGCAGTACTTC
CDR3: CAASGSYEQYF

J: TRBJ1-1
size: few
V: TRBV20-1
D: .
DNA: TGCAGTGCTAGTGGGGGGCGTAGCGACACTGAAGCTTTCTTT
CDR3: CSASGGRSDTEAFF

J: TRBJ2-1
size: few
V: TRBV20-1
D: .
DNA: TGCAGTGCTAGGAGGCCGGGGGCCGCTTACAATGAGCAGTTCTTC
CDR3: CSARRPGAAYNEQFF

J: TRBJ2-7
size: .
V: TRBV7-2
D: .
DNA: TGTGCCAGCAGCCCCACTAGTACGGGCGAGCAGTACTTC
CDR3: CASSPTSTGEQYF

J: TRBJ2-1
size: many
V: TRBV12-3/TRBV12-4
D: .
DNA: TGTGCCAGCACCTTAATAGCCCATGAGCAGTTCTTC
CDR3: CASTLIAHEQFF

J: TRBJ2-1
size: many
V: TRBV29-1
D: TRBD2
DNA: TGCAGCGTTGGGCCGGGAGGGCCAAATGAGCAGTTCTTC
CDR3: CSVGPGGPNEQFF

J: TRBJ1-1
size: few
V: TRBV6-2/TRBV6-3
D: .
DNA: TGTGCCAGCAGTTATTTTCGGGCTGAAGCTTTCTTT
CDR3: CASSYFRAEAFF

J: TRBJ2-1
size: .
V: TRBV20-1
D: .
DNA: TGCAGTGCTAGAACTCCGGGACGAGTCTACAATGAGCAGTTCTTC
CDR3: CSARTPGRVYNEQFF

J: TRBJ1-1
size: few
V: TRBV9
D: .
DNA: TGTGCCAGCAGCGTAGAGGCGGGGTACACTGAAGCTTTCTTT
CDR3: CASSVEAGYTEAFF

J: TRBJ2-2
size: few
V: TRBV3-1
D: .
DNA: TGTGCCAGCAGCCAAGTTGTGTCCAGCGCGGCCGGGGAGCTGTTTTTT
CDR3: CASSQVVSSAAGELFF

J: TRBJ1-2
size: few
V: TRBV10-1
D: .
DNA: TGCGCCAGCAGTGAGTCGAGTGGCTATGGCTACACCTTC
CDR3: CASSESSGYGYTF

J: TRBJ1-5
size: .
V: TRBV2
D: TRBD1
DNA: TGTGCCAGCAGTTCTATCGACAGGGGCCGGGCACAGCCCCAGCATTTT
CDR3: CASSSIDRGRAQPQHF

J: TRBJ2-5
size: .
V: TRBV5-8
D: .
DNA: TGTGCCAGTCGGTACAGGGTGACAGAGACCCAGTACTTC
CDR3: CASRYRVTETQYF

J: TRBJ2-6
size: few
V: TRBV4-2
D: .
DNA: TGTGCCAGCAGCCAAACCCGTGGGGCCAACGTCCTGACTTTC
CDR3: CASSQTRGANVLTF

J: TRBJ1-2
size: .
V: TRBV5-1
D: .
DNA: TGCGCCAGCAGAGCCGGCATATATGGCTACACCTTC
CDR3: CASRAGIYGYTF

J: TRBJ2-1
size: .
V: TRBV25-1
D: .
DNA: TGTGCCAGCAGTGAATTCGGACAGAAGCAGTTCTTC
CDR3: CASSEFGQKQFF

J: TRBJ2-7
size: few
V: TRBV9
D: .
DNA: TGTGCCAGCAGCGTCGGCTGGTGGGACAAAACCTACGAGCAGTACTTC
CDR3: CASSVGWWDKTYEQYF

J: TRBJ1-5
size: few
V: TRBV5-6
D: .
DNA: TGTGCCAGCAGCGTCTACAGGGTGGGCAATCAGCCCCAGCATTTT
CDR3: CASSVYRVGNQPQHF

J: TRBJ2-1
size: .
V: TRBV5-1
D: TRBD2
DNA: TGCGCCAGCAGCTTGGCCTCTTGGAATGGACTAGAGGTCCACACATCGCCTCACAATGAGCAGTTCTTC
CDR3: CASSLASWNGLEVHTSPHNEQFF

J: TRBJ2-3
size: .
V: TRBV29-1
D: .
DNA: TGCAGCGCTGACCCGGGGTGGGGAGATACGCAGTATTTT
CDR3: CSADPGWGDTQYF

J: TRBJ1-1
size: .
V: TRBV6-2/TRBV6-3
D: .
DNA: TGTGCCAGCAGCTATTCCCGGGGGGCGAGGACTGAAGCTTTCTTT
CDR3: CASSYSRGARTEAFF

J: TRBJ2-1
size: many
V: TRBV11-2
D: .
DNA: TGTGCCAGCAGCTTACCCTACCGCAGCGGCAGCTCCTACAATGAGCAGTTCTTC
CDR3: CASSLPYRSGSSYNEQFF

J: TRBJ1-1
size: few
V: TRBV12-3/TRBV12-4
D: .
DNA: TGTGCCAGCAGCCCTCACGGGGATGACACTGAAGCTTTCTTT
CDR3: CASSPHGDDTEAFF

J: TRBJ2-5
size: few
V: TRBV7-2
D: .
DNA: TGTGCCAGCAGCCGTACGGGGAGGACGATAGCGGAGACCCAGTACTTC
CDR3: CASSRTGRTIAETQYF

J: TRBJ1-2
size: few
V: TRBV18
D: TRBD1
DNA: TGTGCCAGCTCTCCGGACAGGGACTTGCCTTTCTATGGCTACACCTTC
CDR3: CASSPDRDLPFYGYTF

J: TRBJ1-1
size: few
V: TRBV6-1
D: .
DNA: TGTGCCAGCAGGACCCATTTACGCTCGAACACTGAAGCTTTCTTT
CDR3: CASRTHLRSNTEAFF

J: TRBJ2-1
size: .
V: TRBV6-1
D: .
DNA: TGTGCCAGCAGGCCCCTAGCTGGAGGGCCGAGTAATGAGCAGTTCTTC
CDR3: CASRPLAGGPSNEQFF

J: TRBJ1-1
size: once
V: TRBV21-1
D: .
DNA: TGTGCCAGCAGCGGTCCCCCAGGGGGCACTGAAGCTTTCTTT
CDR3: CASSGPPGGTEAFF

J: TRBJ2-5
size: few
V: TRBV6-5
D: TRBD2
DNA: TGTGCCAGCAGTTACTCCTATCAAAGCGGGGGCTTCCCCAAGTACTTC
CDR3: CASSYSYQSGGFPKYF

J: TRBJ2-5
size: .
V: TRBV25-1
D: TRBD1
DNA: TGTGCCAGCAGTGAATCCCCCGGGACAGGGAGGCAAGAGACCCAGTACTTC
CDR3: CASSESPGTGRQETQYF

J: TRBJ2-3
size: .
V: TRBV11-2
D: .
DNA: TGTGCCAGCAGCCCCACGGGTTTCCTGGGGACATTATTTTCGAGCACAGATACGCAGTATTTT
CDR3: CASSPTGFLGTLFSSTDTQYF

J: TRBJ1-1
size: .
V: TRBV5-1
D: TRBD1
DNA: TGCGCCAGCAGCTCTACAGGGGTGGGGGGGTACACTGAAGCTTTCTTT
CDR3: CASSSTGVGGYTEAFF

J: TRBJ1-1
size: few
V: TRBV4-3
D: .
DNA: TGCGCCAGCAGCCAAGATCAGGGGTACACTGAAGCTTTCTTT
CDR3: CASSQDQGYTEAFF